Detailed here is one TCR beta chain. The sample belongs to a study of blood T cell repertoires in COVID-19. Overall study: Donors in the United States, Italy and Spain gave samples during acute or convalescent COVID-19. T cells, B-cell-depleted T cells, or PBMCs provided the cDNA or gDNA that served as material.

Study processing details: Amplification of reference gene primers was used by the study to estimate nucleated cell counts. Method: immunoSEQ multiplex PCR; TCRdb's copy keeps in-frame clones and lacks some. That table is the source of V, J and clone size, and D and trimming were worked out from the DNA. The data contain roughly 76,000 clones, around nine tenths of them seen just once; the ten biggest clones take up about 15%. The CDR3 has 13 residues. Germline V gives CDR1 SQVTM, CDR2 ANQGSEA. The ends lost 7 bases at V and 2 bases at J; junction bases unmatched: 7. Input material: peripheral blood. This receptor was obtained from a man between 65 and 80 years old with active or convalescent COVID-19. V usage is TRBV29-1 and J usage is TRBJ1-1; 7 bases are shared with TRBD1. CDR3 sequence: CSAYRGSNTEAFF. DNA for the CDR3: TGCAGCGCGTACAGGGGAAGCAACACTGAAGCTTTCTTT. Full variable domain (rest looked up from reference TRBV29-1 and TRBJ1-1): SAVISQKPSRDICQRGTSLTIQCQVDSQVTMMFWYRQQPGQSLTLIATANQGSEATYESGFVIDKFPISRPNLTFSTLTVSNMSPEDSSIYLCSAYRGSNTEAFFGQGTRLTVV.